This T cell receptor beta chain is from a study of blood T cell repertoires in COVID-19. The wider study: From T cells, B-cell-depleted T cells, or PBMCs came the material, which was cDNA or gDNA.

Profiling relied on immunoSEQ multiplex PCR, and the TCRdb table lists in-frame clones only, not all of them. This table holds approximately 260,000 clones, about 80% found once. CDR3 length: 14 residues. In germline, CDR1 is LGHDT, CDR2 YNNKEL (reference sequence). Trimming cost V 1 base and J 4 bases; bases outside gene matches: 3. V is TRBV3-1 (or the pseudogene TRBV3-2) and J is TRBJ2-5; 7 bases map to TRBD1. The TCR sequence derives from a woman aged 80 or older with acute or convalescent COVID-19. The sample consisted of peripheral blood. In nucleotides, the CDR3 is TGTGCCAGCAGCCAAGGAGCAGGGGGAGAGACCCAGTACTTC. Translation gives CASSQGAGGETQYF.